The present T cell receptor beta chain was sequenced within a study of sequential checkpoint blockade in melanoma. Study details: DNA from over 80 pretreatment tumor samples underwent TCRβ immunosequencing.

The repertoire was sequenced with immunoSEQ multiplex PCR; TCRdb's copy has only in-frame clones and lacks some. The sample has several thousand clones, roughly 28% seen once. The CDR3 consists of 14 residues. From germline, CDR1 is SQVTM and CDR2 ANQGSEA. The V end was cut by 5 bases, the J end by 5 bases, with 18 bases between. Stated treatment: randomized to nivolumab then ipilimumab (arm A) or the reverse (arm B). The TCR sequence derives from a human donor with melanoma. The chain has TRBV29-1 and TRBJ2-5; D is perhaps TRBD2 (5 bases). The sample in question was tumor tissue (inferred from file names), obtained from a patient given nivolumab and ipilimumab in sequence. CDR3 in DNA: TGCAGCGTTAGAGGTTCGGGTTCGGGGGAGACCCAGTACTTC. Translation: CSVRGSGSGETQYF.